This T cell receptor beta chain stems from a study of cytomegalovirus exposure and HLA in healthy donors. About the research overall: Drawn from HLA-typed donors, some 80 million unique TCRs were held in an early data release.

Findings and limits, study-wide: The authors assumed roughly uniform sequencing depth across donors for presence/absence analyses. CMV antigen specificity of a few CMV-associated chains was confirmed in vitro. In terms of immune exposure information, only CMV serostatus was available.

The CDR3 is 15 residues long. Germline V CDR1 and CDR2: MNHEY, SVGAGI. Between the trimmed V and J ends, which lost 7 bases and 1 base, there was a span of 11 bases. PCR was performed using 60 Vbeta and 13 Jbeta primers. Using immunoSEQ multiplex PCR, the repertoire was profiled, and TCRdb retains in-frame clones only, with some absent. Among some 36,000 clones listed, 60% to 80% were seen once. A word on this clone: Its antigen is undetermined.

The TCR was taken from a man aged 25 to 40 in good health and CMV-seronegative. The V and J genes are TRBV6-5 and TRBJ2-6, with D unclear. Specimen: PBMCs. This CDR3 reads CASNPVPSGANVLTF. For the CDR3, the DNA is TGTGCCAGCAACCCGGTTCCATCTGGGGCCAACGTCCTGACTTTC.